A single sample gave rise to the 11 T cell receptor beta chains below, sequenced in a study of T cells in women clearing cervical HPV infection. Method: immunoSEQ multiplex PCR; TCRdb's copy keeps in-frame clones and lacks some. The ten top clones account for roughly 18%, within a sample of 25,000 to 35,000 clones. Material: blood buffy coat. The receptors were gathered from a woman between 18 and 70 years old with a cervical HPV16 infection that either progressed to CIN3+ or cleared (not recorded which).

Details on this clone: Other DNA sequences within the sample encode an identical CDR3. The part of the CDR3 DNA that was read is TGTGCCAGTAGTATCCGGGGGAAGCACTCTGGAAACACC. Encoded protein: CASSIRGKHSGNT. The CDR3 as a whole reads CASSIRGKHSGNTIYF. The chain recombines TRBV19 with TRBJ1-3, with D perhaps TRBD1 (5 bases). The sequence runs out 3 residues before the end of the CDR3; the remainder is reconstructed from the germline J gene. This CDR3 has 16 residues. Germline V CDR1 and CDR2: LNHDA, SQIVND (reference sequence). Trimming left V 3 bases short and J 0 bases short, with 12 bases between.

With regard to this clone: The read falls 3 residues short of the CDR3 end, and the missing part is taken from the germline J gene. The gene calls are TRBV19 and TRBJ2-3; D ambiguous. V was pared by 3 bases and J by 4 bases, with 8 bases between. CDR1 LNHDA and CDR2 SQIVND come from the germline V gene (reference sequence). The CDR3 runs 13 residues. The CDR3 sequence: CASSMYTSDTQYF. Partial CDR3 DNA: TGTGCCAGTAGTATGTATACTTCAGATACG.

Comments on this clone: The CDR3 end is not reached by the read, which stops 3 residues before it; the germline J gene fills it in. V usage is TRBV28 and J usage is TRBJ2-7; D is undetermined. The CDR3 sequence is 14 residues long. CDR1 is MDHEN and CDR2 is SYDVKM in the germline V gene. Trimming shortened V by 6 bases and J by 2 bases, and 14 bases separated the two germline ends. CDR3 residues: CASRSSRLPYEQYF. The CDR3 DNA, read in part, is TGTGCCAGCAGGTCTAGTCGACTCCCCTACGAG.

As for this clone: The read ends 3 residues before the CDR3 terminus; that terminus is restored from the germline J gene. The V gene is TRBV18, the J gene TRBJ2-3; the match to TRBD2 covers 11 bases. The CDR3 runs 19 residues. Looked up from germline, CDR1 is KGHSH and CDR2 is LQKENI. Trimming at V came to 4 bases and at J to 0 bases, leaving 12 bases not matched to a gene. The CDR3 protein is CASSLLGTSGRSSTDTQYF. The CDR3 DNA, read in part, is TGTGCCAGCTCACTTCTGGGGACTAGCGGACGCTCTAGCACAGATACG.

As concerns this clone: The sequenced fragment ends 3 residues before the CDR3 boundary, so the rest is inferred from the germline J gene. V and J are TRBV7-9 and TRBJ1-3, with D perhaps TRBD1 (6 bases). The CDR3 covers 14 residues. Between the trimmed V and J ends, which lost 5 bases and 0 bases, there was a span of 8 bases. The germline CDR1 and CDR2 sequences are SEHNR and FQNEAQ (reference sequence). The part of the CDR3 DNA that was read is TGTGCCAGCAGCACACAGGGCTCTGGAAACACC. It specifies CASSTQGSGNT. The entire CDR3 protein is CASSTQGSGNTIYF. Combining the CDR3 with reference TRBV7-9 and TRBJ1-3 gives the whole variable domain DTGVSQNPRHKITKRGQNVTFRCDPISEHNRLYWYRQTLGQGPEFLTYFQNEAQLEKSRLLSDRFSAERPKGSFSTLEIQRTEQGDSAMYLCASSTQGSGNTIYFGEGSWLTVV.

With respect to this clone: The junction does not match germline at one end; this may be a read error. The read halts 3 residues ahead of the CDR3 end, with the missing end drawn from the germline J gene. This sample also contains other DNA sequences that code for the same CDR3. The chain employs TRBV18 and TRBJ1-3; the D gene is possibly TRBD1 (5 bases). CDR1 and CDR2 from the germline V gene are KGHSH and LQKENI. This CDR3 has 14 amino acids. The part of the CDR3 DNA that was read is TGTGCCAGCTCACGAGGGACTGCGAAGGACACT. Encoded protein: CASSRGTAKDT. The whole CDR3 protein reads CASSRGTAKDTIYF.

About this clone: The read ends 3 residues shy of where the CDR3 ends; the end is completed using the germline J gene. The chain is built from TRBV19 and TRBJ2-2; TRBD1 might be the D (6 bases). Looked up from germline, CDR1 is LNHDA and CDR2 is SQIVND (reference sequence). Trimming stripped 3 bases from V and 4 bases from J, with 12 bases between. CDR3 length equals 15 residues. The sequenced CDR3 bases are TGTGCCAGTAGTATCATGGGGGCGGTCACCGGGGAG. It is translated as CASSIMGAVTGE. In full, the CDR3 is CASSIMGAVTGELFF.

To note about this clone: Read data end 3 residues before the CDR3 end; the end is taken from the germline J gene. V gene TRBV5-1 combines with J gene TRBJ2-1; D unclear. The germline gives CDR1 SGHRS, CDR2 YFSETQ. V lost 0 bases and J 9 bases, leaving 13 bases between the germline ends. There are 14 residues in the CDR3. CDR3 bases read: TGCGCCAGCAGCTTGGGGGCCCAAGGCACTGAG. Residues: CASSLGAQGTE. The whole CDR3 reads CASSLGAQGTEQFF. Full variable domain (missing parts from reference TRBV5-1 and TRBJ2-1): KAGVTQTPRYLIKTRGQQVTLSCSPISGHRSVSWYQQTPGQGLQFLFEYFSETQRNKGNFPGRFSGRQFSNSRSEMNVSTLELGDSALYLCASSLGAQGTEQFFGPGTRLTVL.

A remark on this clone: The missing CDR3 end, 3 residues past where the read stops, is filled in from the germline J gene. The V call is TRBV29-1, the J call TRBJ1-2; 7 positions match TRBD1. Germline V gene data show CDR1 as SQVTM and CDR2 as ANQGSEA. The CDR3 spans 12 residues. V shed 7 bases and J 6 bases; nucleotides not matched to a gene: 8. CDR3 bases read: TGCAGCGCTCTCCAGGGGGACAATGGC. This sequence encodes CSALQGDNG. The complete CDR3 reads CSALQGDNGYTF. The whole variable domain, remainder taken from reference TRBV29-1 and TRBJ1-2, is SAVISQKPSRDICQRGTSLTIQCQVDSQVTMMFWYRQQPGQSLTLIATANQGSEATYESGFVIDKFPISRPNLTFSTLTVSNMSPEDSSIYLCSALQGDNGYTFGSGTRLTVV.

The covered CDR3 bases are TGTGCCAGCAGTGGAATGACAGGGGGCATGGAAAAA. It specifies CASSGMTGGMEK. The whole CDR3 sequence reads CASSGMTGGMEKLFF. The gene calls are TRBV6-2 or TRBV6-3 and TRBJ1-4, with 10 bases lining up with TRBD1. With the read ending 3 residues before the CDR3 end, the germline J gene is used to fill in that end. Germline V gives CDR1 MNHEY, CDR2 SVGEGT. The length of the CDR3 is 15 residues. The J segment lost 8 bases and the V segment lost 5 bases, leaving 8 bases of the junction unmatched.

Details on this clone: The CDR3 end lies 3 residues beyond the end of the read and is filled in from the germline J gene. The chain combines TRBV10-3 with TRBJ2-3, with 7 bases lining up with TRBD1. The CDR3 runs to 13 residues. Germline CDR1 and CDR2: ENHRY and SYGVKD. The junction had 6 bases not matched to a gene; V was cut back by 10 bases and J by 2 bases. CDR3 bases read: TGTGCCAGCCGGGGACAGACCACAGATACG. It codes for CASRGQTTDT. The entire CDR3 protein is CASRGQTTDTQYF.